One and the same sample provided the 8 T cell receptor beta chains below, sequenced in a study of blood T cell repertoires in COVID-19 (dated by TCRdb to about 2020). Library preparation used the immunoSEQ multiplex PCR assay. The source is immuneACCESS, and TCRdb retained only in-frame sequences with V and J called. Part of the clones is not carried over; for the studies checked, unresolved V genes explain less than half of this, and the remainder is unexplained. The sample table records 450,000 or so clones; around 89% of these occur just once. The ten largest make up roughly 1.5% of the sample. The material sequenced was peripheral blood. All receptors come from a woman between 35 and 50 years old with COVID-19, enrolled during active disease.

CDR3 loop: CASSFGQGETEAFF. Here the CDR3 DNA reads TGTGCCAGCAGCTTTGGACAGGGAGAGACTGAAGCTTTCTTT. The J gene is TRBJ1-1, the V gene TRBV7-9, with 8 bases aligning to TRBD1. CDR1 and CDR2 (germline): SEHNR, FQNEAQ (reference sequence). The CDR3 is made up of 14 amino acids. Unmatched junction bases numbered 5, after V lost 3 bases and J lost 5 bases.

The chain employs TRBV5-1 and TRBJ1-3; tentative D call: TRBD1 (6 bases). Trimming removed 4 bases from V and 7 bases from J, with 15 bases in between. Germline CDR1 reads SGHRS; CDR2 reads YFSETQ. This CDR3 has 14 residues. CDR3 in amino acids: CASSLRTEDNTIYF. The DNA of the CDR3 is TGCGCCAGCAGCCTACGGACAGAAGACAACACCATATATTTT.

The genes are TRBV20-1 and TRBJ2-3; no reliable D call. Germline CDR1 is DFQATT and CDR2 is SNEGSKA (reference sequence). V was cut by 6 bases and J by 5 bases, with 3 bases left in between. This CDR3 is built from 9 residues. CDR3 DNA sequence: TGCAGTGCCGGAGATACGCAGTATTTT. Translated, it gives CSAGDTQYF.

The chain joins TRBV3-1 (or the pseudogene TRBV3-2) to TRBJ1-1, with D hard to call. The CDR3 has 14 amino acids. Trimming took 2 bases from V and 1 from J, leaving 8 bases between them. Germline CDR1 and CDR2: LGHDT and YNNKEL (reference sequence). The CDR3 is CASSQIAGNTEAFF. CDR3 nucleotide sequence: TGTGCCAGCAGCCAAATTGCAGGGAACACTGAAGCTTTCTTT.

The chain uses TRBV6-5 and TRBJ1-2, with a tentative D call TRBD1 (5 bases). The CDR3 has 12 residues. V was pared by 10 bases and J by 3 bases, with 12 bases between. Germline CDR1 MNHEY, CDR2 SVGAGI. The DNA for the CDR3 is TGTGCCAACTCCGACAGACACTATGGCTACACCTTC. Translation: CANSDRHYGYTF.

The chain is built from TRBV6-2 or TRBV6-3 and TRBJ1-1; the D gene is possibly TRBD1 (6 bases). This CDR3 is 16 amino acids long. With 0 bases removed from V and 0 bases from J, the gap between germline ends came to 11 bases. The germline V gene has CDR1 MNHEY and CDR2 SVGEGT. CDR3 sequence reads: CASSYSRQAVNTEAFF. CDR3 nucleotide sequence: TGTGCCAGCAGTTACTCTAGACAGGCGGTGAACACTGAAGCTTTCTTT.

The CDR3 loop reads CASSSMTGGNTIYF. CDR3 bases: TGTGCCAGCAGTTCTATGACAGGGGGAAACACCATATATTTT. The V gene is TRBV6-6, the J gene TRBJ1-3, with TRBD1 matching 7 bases. Looked up from germline, CDR1 is MNHNY and CDR2 is SVGAGI (reference sequence). This CDR3 is 14 amino acids long. The V segment lost 4 bases and the J segment 4 bases; nucleotides outside the gene matches: 4.

The gene calls are TRBV13 and TRBJ2-1; TRBD2 is a possible D gene (6 bases). The CDR3 has 12 amino acids. The V gene's germline CDR1 is PRHDT and CDR2 FYEKMQ (reference sequence). Trimming stripped 8 bases from V and 11 bases from J, with 16 bases between. CDR3 in DNA: TGTGCCAGCCTGCGAGCGGCGGGGAAGCAGTTCTTC. Protein product: CASLRAAGKQFF. The whole variable domain, filled in from reference TRBV13 and TRBJ2-1, reads AAGVIQSPRHLIKEKRETATLKCYPIPRHDTVYWYQQGPGQDPQFLISFYEKMQSDKGSIPDRFSAQQFSDYHSELNMSSLELGDSALYFCASLRAAGKQFFGPGTRLTVL.